This TCR beta chain came from a study of untreated major depressive disorder. General study findings and limits: Sequencing showed nonsignificant TRBV25-01 and TRBV02-01 differences matching flow cytometry. TRBV05-01 (Vbeta 5.1) usage was higher in CD4+ T cells of depressed patients than controls.

For sex, age, current smoking status and body mass index, every depressed patient had a pairwise-matched non-depressed control. For at least 8 weeks, patients took no psychiatric medication. Patients had moderate to severe depression. Generated by immunoSEQ multiplex PCR, the TCRdb table keeps only in-frame clones and is missing some. The repertoire has 10,000 to 15,000 clones, around nine tenths of them found once; the top ten carry roughly 1.7%. Germline CDR1 and CDR2: SQVTM and ANQGSEA. The CDR3 is 13 amino acids. The V gene end was trimmed by 6 bases and the J gene end by 3 bases; junction bases not matched to a gene: 6. This clone was observed a single time. Its antigen remains unidentified.

The rearrangement uses TRBV29-1 and TRBJ2-7; 9 bases are a match to TRBD2. The specimen was CD4+ T cells from PBMCs. The TCR originated in a woman in her twenties or thirties with major depressive disorder. Written as DNA, the CDR3 is TGCAGCGTCCTTAGCGGGAGTGGCTACGAGCAGTACTTC. Residues: CSVLSGSGYEQYF.